These T cell receptor beta chains were read from a single sample in a study of T cells in Graves' hyperthyroidism and ophthalmopathy. TCRdb reprocessed the multiplex PCR reads via MiXCR and lists one record per CDR3 protein. The sample lists hundreds of thousands of distinct CDR3 sequences; 16% were seen once. The specimen sequenced was blood. Receptors were obtained from a woman aged 18-29 years with Graves' hyperthyroidism. The CDR3 runs from the conserved cysteine through the conserved F or W. The D gene is left open where the match is weak. Size is omitted from some rows. Given values are once, few, many or a class for expanded clones.

clone size: .
J gene: TRBJ2-7
V gene: TRBV19
D gene: .
CDR3 DNA: TGTGCCAGTAGTGCCCCCCTTGGAGGGGGGGCCAGATACGAGCAGTACTTC
CDR3 protein: CASSAPLGGGARYEQYF

clone size: few
J gene: TRBJ2-5
V gene: TRBV19
D gene: TRBD1
CDR3 DNA: TGTGCCAGTAGTATGACAGGGAGAGGGGTAGAGACCCAGTACTTC
CDR3 protein: CASSMTGRGVETQYF

clone size: many
J gene: TRBJ2-7
V gene: TRBV25-1
D gene: .
CDR3 DNA: TGTGCCAGCAGTGGATATAATGAGGACCGCGGGGCTAGCGTCAGGGATTCCTACGAGCAGTACTTC
CDR3 protein: CASSGYNEDRGASVRDSYEQYF

clone size: many
J gene: TRBJ2-7
V gene: TRBV6-2/TRBV6-3
D gene: .
CDR3 DNA: TGTGCCAGCAGATTCGGGGTAGCTGCCTCCTACGAGCAGTACTTC
CDR3 protein: CASRFGVAASYEQYF

clone size: many
J gene: TRBJ1-1
V gene: TRBV10-1
D gene: .
CDR3 DNA: TGCGCCAGCAGTGAGACGGAGGACACTGAAGCTTTCTTT
CDR3 protein: CASSETEDTEAFF

clone size: .
J gene: TRBJ2-6
V gene: TRBV25-1
D gene: TRBD1
CDR3 DNA: TGTGCCAGCAGAGGGGGACGACAGGGCTCTGGGGCCAACGTCCTGACTTTC
CDR3 protein: CASRGGRQGSGANVLTF

clone size: few
J gene: TRBJ1-5
V gene: TRBV28
D gene: .
CDR3 DNA: TGTGCCAGCAGTACTCCACAGGGCGTAGATCAGCCCCAGCATTTT
CDR3 protein: CASSTPQGVDQPQHF

clone size: many
J gene: TRBJ2-5
V gene: TRBV7-9
D gene: .
CDR3 DNA: TGTGCCAGCAGCCTGAGGGCGGCCCAAGAGACCCAGTACTTC
CDR3 protein: CASSLRAAQETQYF

clone size: few
J gene: TRBJ2-2
V gene: TRBV7-2
D gene: TRBD2
CDR3 DNA: TGTGCCAGCACCCGGCTAGCGGGGGGGTACACCGGGGAGCTGTTTTTT
CDR3 protein: CASTRLAGGYTGELFF

clone size: many
J gene: TRBJ2-3
V gene: TRBV27
D gene: TRBD2
CDR3 DNA: TGTGCCAGCAGTACCCGGACTAGCGGCACAGATACGCAGTATTTT
CDR3 protein: CASSTRTSGTDTQYF

clone size: many
J gene: TRBJ1-2
V gene: TRBV12-3/TRBV12-4
D gene: .
CDR3 DNA: TGTGCCAGCAGTAGCCATGGGTCTCCAGGCAGTGGCTACACCTTC
CDR3 protein: CASSSHGSPGSGYTF

clone size: few
J gene: TRBJ2-7
V gene: TRBV28
D gene: TRBD1
CDR3 DNA: TGTGCCAGCAGGCCTCACTCCGCCGGGACAGTCAAACAAAGGGTCGACGAGCAGTACTTC
CDR3 protein: CASRPHSAGTVKQRVDEQYF

clone size: many
J gene: TRBJ1-1
V gene: TRBV6-1
D gene: .
CDR3 DNA: TGTGCCAGCAGTCGTAGGGCCACTGAAGCTTTCTTT
CDR3 protein: CASSRRATEAFF

clone size: .
J gene: TRBJ2-4
V gene: TRBV4-1
D gene: TRBD2
CDR3 DNA: TGCGCCAGCAGCCAAGGACTAGCGGGAGGACTAGCCAAAAACATTCAGTACTTC
CDR3 protein: CASSQGLAGGLAKNIQYF

clone size: few
J gene: TRBJ2-2
V gene: TRBV24-1
D gene: .
CDR3 DNA: TGTGCCACCAGTGACGCGACCCTCGCGAACACCGGGGAGCTGTTTTTT
CDR3 protein: CATSDATLANTGELFF

clone size: .
J gene: TRBJ2-7
V gene: TRBV13
D gene: .
CDR3 DNA: TGTGCCAGCAGCTTCCAGACAGGCACGGAGCAGTACTTC
CDR3 protein: CASSFQTGTEQYF

clone size: many
J gene: TRBJ1-1
V gene: TRBV7-2
D gene: .
CDR3 DNA: TGTGCCAGCAGCTTAGCCCTAGGTGGGCCTGAAGCTTTCTTT
CDR3 protein: CASSLALGGPEAFF

clone size: .
J gene: TRBJ1-2
V gene: TRBV2
D gene: .
CDR3 DNA: TGTGCCAGCAGTGTGAACAGGGTCAGAATTGGTAACTATGGCTACACCTTC
CDR3 protein: CASSVNRVRIGNYGYTF

clone size: .
J gene: TRBJ1-1
V gene: TRBV7-9
D gene: TRBD1
CDR3 DNA: TGTGCCAGCAGCTTAGGGACAGGGATCCTGGCGAACACTGAAGCTTTCTTT
CDR3 protein: CASSLGTGILANTEAFF

clone size: many
J gene: TRBJ1-1
V gene: TRBV20-1
D gene: .
CDR3 DNA: TGCAGTGCTAGACGAAAAGGGGGGGCTGAAGCTTTCTTT
CDR3 protein: CSARRKGGAEAFF

clone size: few
J gene: TRBJ2-5
V gene: TRBV11-3
D gene: .
CDR3 DNA: TGTGCCAGCAGCCCTCCCTGGGGGAGTTCCCAAGAGACCCAGTACTTC
CDR3 protein: CASSPPWGSSQETQYF

clone size: .
J gene: TRBJ1-4
V gene: TRBV30
D gene: .
CDR3 DNA: TGTGCCTGGAGAGGCGGCGGGGCAACTAATGAAAAACTGTTTTTT
CDR3 protein: CAWRGGGATNEKLFF

clone size: many
J gene: TRBJ1-5
V gene: TRBV6-2/TRBV6-3
D gene: .
CDR3 DNA: TGTGCCAGCAGACTCGGGCCCGGCCAGCCCCAGCATTTT
CDR3 protein: CASRLGPGQPQHF

clone size: many
J gene: TRBJ2-7
V gene: TRBV14
D gene: .
CDR3 DNA: TGTGCCAGCAGCCGGAAACGGGAAGGGACCTACGAGCAGTACTTC
CDR3 protein: CASSRKREGTYEQYF

clone size: many
J gene: TRBJ1-2
V gene: TRBV2
D gene: TRBD1
CDR3 DNA: TGTGCCAGCACTGTGACAGGGTTAGACTATGGCTACACCTTC
CDR3 protein: CASTVTGLDYGYTF

clone size: many
J gene: TRBJ2-4
V gene: TRBV28
D gene: TRBD2
CDR3 DNA: TGTGCCAGCTTCGGACTAGCGGGAGTAGACATTCAGTACTTC
CDR3 protein: CASFGLAGVDIQYF

clone size: many
J gene: TRBJ2-3
V gene: TRBV20-1
D gene: .
CDR3 DNA: TGCAGTGCTAGAGAGACAGGCACAGATACGCAGTATTTT
CDR3 protein: CSARETGTDTQYF

clone size: many
J gene: TRBJ2-2
V gene: TRBV30
D gene: .
CDR3 DNA: TGTGCCTGGAGCGGTCAGAGATACACCGGGGAGCTGTTTTTT
CDR3 protein: CAWSGQRYTGELFF

clone size: .
J gene: TRBJ1-6
V gene: TRBV6-5
D gene: .
CDR3 DNA: TGTGCCAGCAGTTACGACTCACGGGGGTATAATTCACCCCTCCACTTT
CDR3 protein: CASSYDSRGYNSPLHF

clone size: .
J gene: TRBJ1-2
V gene: TRBV10-3
D gene: TRBD1
CDR3 DNA: TGTGCCATCAGCCCAGGGGGGAACTATGGCTACACCTTC
CDR3 protein: CAISPGGNYGYTF

clone size: .
J gene: TRBJ1-5
V gene: TRBV24-1
D gene: .
CDR3 DNA: TGTGCCACCATGGGGGCGGCTGATCAGCCCCAGCATTTT
CDR3 protein: CATMGAADQPQHF

clone size: .
J gene: TRBJ1-2
V gene: TRBV10-1
D gene: .
CDR3 DNA: TGCGCCAGCAGCGATACAGGGTATGTGTCTGGCTACACCTTC
CDR3 protein: CASSDTGYVSGYTF

clone size: many
J gene: TRBJ1-6
V gene: TRBV2
D gene: .
CDR3 DNA: TGTGCCAGCAGGTCCCAAGGCGATTCACCCCTCCACTTT
CDR3 protein: CASRSQGDSPLHF

clone size: .
J gene: TRBJ1-5
V gene: TRBV20-1
D gene: .
CDR3 DNA: TGCAGTGCTAGCGAACAGGGTGATCAGCCCCAGCATTTT
CDR3 protein: CSASEQGDQPQHF

clone size: .
J gene: TRBJ2-2
V gene: TRBV6-1
D gene: .
CDR3 DNA: TGTGCCACAGGGCGTCCGAACACCGGGAAGCTGTTTTTT
CDR3 protein: CATGRPNTGKLFF

clone size: many
J gene: TRBJ1-5
V gene: TRBV12-3/TRBV12-4
D gene: .
CDR3 DNA: TGTGCCAGCAGTCGGTTAGGGCAGCCCCAGCATTTT
CDR3 protein: CASSRLGQPQHF

clone size: once
J gene: TRBJ2-7
V gene: TRBV4-1
D gene: TRBD2
CDR3 DNA: TGCGCCAGCAGCCAGGCCGGGACTAGCGTCTACGAGCAGTACTTC
CDR3 protein: CASSQAGTSVYEQYF

clone size: many
J gene: TRBJ2-7
V gene: TRBV13
D gene: .
CDR3 DNA: TGTGCCAGCAGCCCCGGACCCTACGAGCAGTACTTC
CDR3 protein: CASSPGPYEQYF

clone size: .
J gene: TRBJ2-1
V gene: TRBV27
D gene: TRBD2
CDR3 DNA: TGTGCCAGCAGTTTTAGCGGGAGGGAGTTCTTC
CDR3 protein: CASSFSGREFF

clone size: .
J gene: TRBJ2-5
V gene: TRBV7-8
D gene: .
CDR3 DNA: TGTGCCAGCAGCTTTGGACCACAACAAGAGACCCAGTACTTC
CDR3 protein: CASSFGPQQETQYF

clone size: many
J gene: TRBJ2-2
V gene: TRBV6-5
D gene: .
CDR3 DNA: TGTGCCAGCAGTTACGGTCCCAGGCGGAGACCTTCGAACACCGGGGAGCTGTTTTTT
CDR3 protein: CASSYGPRRRPSNTGELFF

clone size: .
J gene: TRBJ1-1
V gene: TRBV5-5
D gene: .
CDR3 DNA: TGTGCCAGCAGCAGCGGACTCAGGACCGTCGCTGAAGCTTTCTTT
CDR3 protein: CASSSGLRTVAEAFF

clone size: .
J gene: TRBJ2-2
V gene: TRBV30
D gene: TRBD2
CDR3 DNA: TGTGCCTGGAGTGTACTAGCGAGGGACACCGGGGAGCTGTTTTTT
CDR3 protein: CAWSVLARDTGELFF

clone size: few
J gene: TRBJ2-3
V gene: TRBV13
D gene: TRBD2
CDR3 DNA: TGTGCCAGCAGCCCGAGACTAGCGGGGGCTCGTGATACGCAGTATTTT
CDR3 protein: CASSPRLAGARDTQYF

clone size: few
J gene: TRBJ2-1
V gene: TRBV5-6
D gene: .
CDR3 DNA: TGTGCCAGCAGCTATGCCCCCTACCCGTACAATGAGCAGTTCTTC
CDR3 protein: CASSYAPYPYNEQFF

clone size: few
J gene: TRBJ2-7
V gene: TRBV7-9
D gene: .
CDR3 DNA: TGTGCCAGCAGCTTAGACGCGGCGGCTACTAAGATCCACGAGCAGTACTTC
CDR3 protein: CASSLDAAATKIHEQYF

clone size: .
J gene: TRBJ2-1
V gene: TRBV7-7
D gene: .
CDR3 DNA: TGTGCCAGCAGCTTAGATATCTTCTACAATGAGCAGTTCTTC
CDR3 protein: CASSLDIFYNEQFF

clone size: few
J gene: TRBJ2-1
V gene: TRBV6-1
D gene: TRBD1
CDR3 DNA: TGTGCCAGCAGAAATTACAGGGGGGATGAGCAGTTCTTC
CDR3 protein: CASRNYRGDEQFF

clone size: .
J gene: TRBJ2-1
V gene: TRBV6-1
D gene: .
CDR3 DNA: TGTGCCAGCAGGCCACGCCCGGGGCCCCCGGAGTTCTTC
CDR3 protein: CASRPRPGPPEFF

clone size: few
J gene: TRBJ1-3
V gene: TRBV28
D gene: .
CDR3 DNA: TGTGCCAGCCGCACCCAGGGACCTGGAAACACCATATATTTT
CDR3 protein: CASRTQGPGNTIYF

clone size: .
J gene: TRBJ1-6
V gene: TRBV12-3/TRBV12-4
D gene: .
CDR3 DNA: TGTGCCAGCAGTTTGGGGGGGAGTAATTCACCCCTCCACTTT
CDR3 protein: CASSLGGSNSPLHF

clone size: few
J gene: TRBJ2-3
V gene: TRBV2
D gene: .
CDR3 DNA: TGTGCCAGCAGACAGGGAATTGGGTCAGATACGCAGTATTTT
CDR3 protein: CASRQGIGSDTQYF

clone size: many
J gene: TRBJ2-7
V gene: TRBV20-1
D gene: TRBD1
CDR3 DNA: TGCAGTGCTAGAGACACAGGGGGCCTCCCATACGAGCAGTACTTC
CDR3 protein: CSARDTGGLPYEQYF

clone size: .
J gene: TRBJ2-1
V gene: TRBV12-5
D gene: .
CDR3 DNA: TGTGCTAGTGGTTTGAGCGGCTACAATGAGCAGTTCTTC
CDR3 protein: CASGLSGYNEQFF

clone size: .
J gene: TRBJ2-3
V gene: TRBV14
D gene: TRBD1
CDR3 DNA: TGTGCCAGCAGCCAAGTCTGGGACAGGGGAACAGATACGCAGTATTTT
CDR3 protein: CASSQVWDRGTDTQYF

clone size: few
J gene: TRBJ2-1
V gene: TRBV20-1
D gene: .
CDR3 DNA: TGCAGTGCGAGACACGGTAGCGGACCTACGGCCAATGAGCAGTTCTTC
CDR3 protein: CSARHGSGPTANEQFF